Described below is a single T cell receptor (beta chain) sequence and its context. The antigen it recognizes is unknown. There are no base qualities to consult, and no much larger clone falls within one base. The CDR3 runs 12 residues from the cysteine to the phenylalanine. Kept here is only the CDR3 DNA, which spans 36 bases and is read in frame from base 1. CDR1 and CDR2 were assigned from the germline V gene as SGHRS and YFSETQ. V is shortened by 4 bases, J by 4 bases, and the region joining them spans 8 bases. To demonstrate the VDJtools post-analysis software, the study profiled TCR beta repertoires from the peripheral blood of about a dozen young patients with multiple sclerosis. The multiple sclerosis patients were children and adolescents ranging in age from about 6 to 16 years. Preparation of the library involved PCR. Sequencing relied on an Illumina HiSeq 2500. Unique molecular identifiers were incorporated into TCR beta cDNA libraries to reduce PCR and sequencing biases. Roughly 0.5 million cDNA molecules were obtained per 1 to 10 million input T cells, so each molecule approximated one T cell. The patient libraries were prepared and sequenced with the same protocol used for the earlier healthy control dataset. Within a given batch, samples were prepared together, multiplexed and sequenced on the same HiSeq lane. The original pipeline was this. Raw barcoded reads were processed with MIGEC, discarding single-read molecular identifier groups before consensus assembly and CDR3 extraction. Clonotype tables were post-analysed with VDJtools, normalizing diversity by down-sampling all datasets to the smallest sample size. Repertoire overlap clustering matched CDR3 amino acid but not nucleotide sequences to correct batch-related cross-sample contamination. TCRdb handled the public reads itself, with Q25 trimming in fastp and clone calling in MiXCR, and kept productive beta chains. Rows matching on CDR3 protein sequence are summarized as one entry with the most common DNA and genes. These V and J calls are TCRdb output, not the study's own analysis. The sample contains over 300,000 distinct CDR3 sequences, roughly 38% of them found a single time. Around 15% of the sample goes to the ten largest clones.

This entry comes from a study of post-analysis software for immune sequencing data (dated by TCRdb to between 2014 and 2017). Background on the whole study: Relapsing-remitting, secondary progressive and progressive-relapsing multiple sclerosis were recorded as disease courses, and subtype annotation was lacking for some patients. The multiple sclerosis patient repertoires were compared with approximately 11 previously published healthy control repertoires from donors aged roughly 6 to 25 years. A subset of samples was prepared in parallel using single-end sample barcoding, then pooled and co-amplified after Illumina adapter ligation.

Broad study findings and their caveats: The multiple sclerosis patient group was slightly younger than the control group. About 5 TRBV segments, including TRBV5-6, TRBV5-1 and TRBV20-1, were significantly more frequent in patients than controls. Compared with controls, multiple sclerosis patients had significantly lower normalized Chao1 diversity, a finding suggesting substantial peripheral T-cell clonal expansion. Direct clustering with F measure revealed strong co-clustering of samples prepared in the same batch, which led to a batch-effect correction.

The TCR sequence derives from a girl aged 10 to 17 with multiple sclerosis. The rearrangement joined TRBV5-1 to TRBJ1-2, with an unclear D gene assignment. Material: blood. The DNA reads TGCGCCAGCAGCCCGTCTGTCTATGGCTACACCTTC. This sequence encodes CASSPSVYGYTF.